Listed here is a single T cell receptor (beta chain). Germline CDR1 is SGHVS and CDR2 is FQNEAQ. This CDR3 contains 15 residues. The V gene lost 2 bases and the J gene lost 0 bases, with 10 bases spanning the gap. These data originate in a study of shared clonotypes between healthy human individuals. Method: immunoSEQ multiplex PCR; TCRdb's copy keeps in-frame clones and lacks some. This sample has approximately 2,000,000 clones; around 93% occur once, and the top ten carry about 1.7%. Naive CD8 cells lacked CD45RO, underwent positive selection for CCR7 and left out terminally differentiated effector memory CD45RA+ cells.

The chain employs TRBV7-8 and TRBJ2-5, with a possible D match to TRBD2 (6 bases). The TCR originated in a man younger than 30 in good health. Some clones in this sample may be carry-over from other donors' samples. The sample taken for sequencing was naive CD8+ T cells from PBMCs. The DNA for the CDR3 is TGTGCCAGCAGCTTATCTGGGGGGTACCAAGAGACCCAGTACTTC. It is translated as CASSLSGGYQETQYF.